The next 4 T cell receptor beta chains were all read from a single sample in a study of Graves' ophthalmopathy and Graves' hyperthyroidism. Beta-chain TCR CDR3 regions were amplified from RNA transcripts. HTBI primers were employed in first-round RT-PCR, then a second-round multiplex PCR followed. TCRdb fed the multiplex PCR reads into MiXCR, producing one record per CDR3 protein. The sample lists 150,000 or so distinct CDR3 sequences, around two fifths seen once, with 8% to 9.5% in the top ten. The sequenced material came from peripheral blood. These receptors were obtained from a man between 25 and 39 years old with Graves' ophthalmopathy.

V and J are TRBV11-2 and TRBJ2-5, with unresolved D. The CDR3 contains 15 residues. Germline V gene data show CDR1 as SGHAT and CDR2 as FQNNGV. The V and J ends lost 3 bases and 7 bases respectively, with 18 bases between them. The CDR3 DNA reads TGTGCCAGCAGCTTGGATCGCAGCCAATGGAGGACCCAGTACTTC. Its protein product is CASSLDRSQWRTQYF.

This chain connects TRBV19 to TRBJ2-7; D remains ambiguous. The CDR3 contains 15 residues. Trimming removed 5 bases at V and 4 bases at J, with 18 bases between. The germline V gene encodes CDR1 LNHDA and CDR2 SQIVND (reference sequence). The CDR3 reads CASSSRPPQPYEQYF. CDR3 DNA sequence: TGTGCCAGTAGTTCTCGACCCCCCCAGCCTTACGAGCAGTACTTC.

The V call is TRBV28, the J call TRBJ2-7; 10 bases are shared with TRBD2. V dropped 3 bases and J dropped 0; count of bases not matched to a gene: 8. The CDR3 length is 17 residues. The V gene's germline CDR1 is MDHEN and CDR2 SYDVKM. CDR3 bases: TGTGCCAGCAGTTTCCCTAGCGGGGGACAACCCTCCTACGAGCAGTACTTC. As protein: CASSFPSGGQPSYEQYF.

This clonotype has a count of ten or more. The rearrangement links TRBV7-8 to TRBJ2-5; the D is unclear. The V gene lost 5 bases and the J gene lost 14 bases, with 15 bases spanning the gap. Germline V CDR1 and CDR2: SGHVS, FQNEAQ. The CDR3 contains 11 residues. The CDR3 DNA follows: TGTGCCAGCAGCCCCGACAAGGTACTCTACTTC. It translates to CASSPDKVLYF.